The rows below give T cell receptor beta chains drawn from one sample of a study of CD8 T cells in Susac syndrome. One entry per CDR3 protein, called by TCRdb with MiXCR from the immunoSEQ multiplex PCR reads. This sample has 300,000 or so distinct CDR3 sequences; just over 90% occur once, and the top ten carry over 0.05%. Sequencing used CD4+ T cells from PBMCs. These receptor sequences come from a human donor with multiple sclerosis. Both conserved end residues are part of each CDR3. The order of the fields is clone size, D gene, J gene, V gene, CDR3 DNA, CDR3 protein. The D gene is left open where the match is weak. Clone size is shown for a subset of rows, as once, few, many or a class of expanded clone.

>.|TRBD1|TRBJ1-2|TRBV5-5
TGTGCCAGCAGACCGGGACAGGCGAACTATGGCTACACCTTC
CASRPGQANYGYTF
>.|.|TRBJ1-2|TRBV20-1
TGCAGTGCTAGAGGGACCTCGGGGAGGGATGGCTACACCTTC
CSARGTSGRDGYTF
>.|TRBD2|TRBJ2-1|TRBV20-1
TGCAGTGCTAGAGGTAGCGGGTGGAATGAGCAGTTCTTC
CSARGSGWNEQFF
>once|.|TRBJ2-3|TRBV29-1
TGCAGCGCAGAGGGGGCGGGAAGCACAGATACGCAGTATTTT
CSAEGAGSTDTQYF
>once|TRBD2|TRBJ2-2|TRBV3-1
TGTGCCAGCAGCCTAAGAGGACTAGTCTCTGGCGGGGAGCTGTTTTTT
CASSLRGLVSGGELFF
>.|.|TRBJ2-3|TRBV7-2
TGTGCCAGCAGCTTTACCCCCGGGTCCAGGGGTACAGATACGCAGTATTTT
CASSFTPGSRGTDTQYF
>.|.|TRBJ1-5|TRBV18
TGTGCCAGCTCACCAGATCACACCAATCAGCCCCAGCATTTT
CASSPDHTNQPQHF
>.|.|TRBJ1-4|TRBV20-1
TGCAGTGCTAGACCCCCCCCGGGAGAAAAACTGTTTTTT
CSARPPPGEKLFF
>.|.|TRBJ2-1|TRBV12-3/TRBV12-4
TGTGCCAGCAGTTTTGGGCGGGTCTCCTACAATGAGCAGTTCTTC
CASSFGRVSYNEQFF
>.|.|TRBJ2-2|TRBV5-5
TGTGCCAGCAGCGAAAGGGGGTCCGGGGAGCTGTTTTTT
CASSERGSGELFF
>.|TRBD1|TRBJ2-1|TRBV12-3/TRBV12-4
TGTGCCAGCAGTAGGGACAGGGCGGATGAGCAGTTCTTC
CASSRDRADEQFF
>.|.|TRBJ2-1|TRBV5-1
TGCGCCAGCAGCGATGGCTACAATGAGCAGTTCTTC
CASSDGYNEQFF
>.|.|TRBJ1-3|TRBV7-2
TGTGCCAGCAGCCGGCGAACTGCGGGGTGGGCTGGAAACACCATATATTTT
CASSRRTAGWAGNTIYF
>once|.|TRBJ2-3|TRBV7-2
TGTGCCAGCAGCTGGATTAGCGCAGATACGCAGTATTTT
CASSWISADTQYF
>.|.|TRBJ1-5|TRBV15
TGTGCCACCAGCAGACGGTTGGATCAGCCCCAGCATTTT
CATSRRLDQPQHF
>.|TRBD2|TRBJ2-2|TRBV5-1
TGCGCCAGCAGCTTGGCAGGCGTAGTAGCGGGAGGAAGGGAGCTGTTTTTT
CASSLAGVVAGGRELFF
>.|.|TRBJ2-5|TRBV9
TGTGCCAGCAGCGTAGGTCTGAAAGAGACCCAGTACTTC
CASSVGLKETQYF
>.|TRBD2|TRBJ2-2|TRBV6-1
TGTGCCAGCAGTGCCGAGCGGGGGGGCGCCTTTTACACCGGGGAGCTGTTTTTT
CASSAERGGAFYTGELFF
>.|.|TRBJ2-7|TRBV6-2/TRBV6-3
TGTGCCAGCAGTTTCGGCCCTCCCGGCGAGCAGTACTTC
CASSFGPPGEQYF
>.|TRBD1|TRBJ1-5|TRBV7-2
TGTGCCAGCAGCCGTGACAGGGCCGGCGATCAGCCCCAGCATTTT
CASSRDRAGDQPQHF
>.|.|TRBJ2-3|TRBV21-1
TGTGCCAGCAGCGAGCGGGAGGAGGGTACAGATACGCAGTATTTT
CASSEREEGTDTQYF
>.|TRBD2|TRBJ2-2|TRBV11-3
TGTGCCAGCAGCTTAATGGGGGGGACCAAGAACACCGGGGAGCTGTTTTTT
CASSLMGGTKNTGELFF
>.|.|TRBJ2-2|TRBV3-1
TGTGCCAGCAGTCACGTGATAGGCGCGGAGGGGGTATTCACCGGGGAGCTGTTTTTT
CASSHVIGAEGVFTGELFF
>.|TRBD1|TRBJ1-4|TRBV19
TGTGCCAGTAGTACCATCTCCGGGACAGTAGGCGAAAAACTGTTTTTT
CASSTISGTVGEKLFF
>.|.|TRBJ1-1|TRBV6-6
TGTGCCAGCAGTTATCTCGATGGAGCTTTCTTT
CASSYLDGAFF
>.|TRBD1|TRBJ1-2|TRBV12-3/TRBV12-4
TGTGCCAGCAGTTTGGAGACAGGGGGCGGCAGGGGTGGCTACACCTTC
CASSLETGGGRGGYTF
>.|TRBD1|TRBJ1-1|TRBV10-3
TGTGCCATCAGTCCGGGACAGGGGGTCACTGAAGCTTTCTTT
CAISPGQGVTEAFF
>.|.|TRBJ1-2|TRBV19
TGTGCCAGTAGTAAGGCAGGAGCTAACTATGGCTACACCTTC
CASSKAGANYGYTF